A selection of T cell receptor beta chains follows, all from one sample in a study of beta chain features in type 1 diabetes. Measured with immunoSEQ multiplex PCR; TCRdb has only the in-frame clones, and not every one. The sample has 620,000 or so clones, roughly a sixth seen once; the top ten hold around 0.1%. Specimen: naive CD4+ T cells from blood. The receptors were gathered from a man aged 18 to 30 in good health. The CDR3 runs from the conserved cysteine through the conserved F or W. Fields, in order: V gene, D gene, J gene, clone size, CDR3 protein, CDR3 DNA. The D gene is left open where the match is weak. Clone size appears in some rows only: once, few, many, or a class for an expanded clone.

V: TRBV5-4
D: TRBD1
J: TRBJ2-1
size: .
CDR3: CASSLFTGGIYNEQFF
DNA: TGTGCCAGCAGCTTGTTTACAGGGGGCATCTACAATGAGCAGTTCTTC

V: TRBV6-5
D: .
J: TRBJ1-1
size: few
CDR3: CASSYLHQGSTEAFF
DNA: TGTGCCAGCAGTTACTTACATCAGGGGTCCACTGAAGCTTTCTTT

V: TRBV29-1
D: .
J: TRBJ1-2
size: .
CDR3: CSVPPGDYGYTF
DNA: TGCAGCGTTCCCCCCGGAGACTATGGCTACACCTTC

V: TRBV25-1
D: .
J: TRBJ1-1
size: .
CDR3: CATLAQGVTEAFF
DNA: TGTGCCACCCTGGCACAGGGTGTCACTGAAGCTTTCTTT

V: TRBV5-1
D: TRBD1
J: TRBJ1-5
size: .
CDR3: CASSGTGGQPQHF
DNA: TGCGCCAGCAGCGGGACAGGGGGTCAGCCCCAGCATTTT

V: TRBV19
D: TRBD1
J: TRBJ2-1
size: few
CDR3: CASRVGQSSYNEQFF
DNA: TGTGCCAGTAGGGTGGGACAGAGCTCCTACAATGAGCAGTTCTTC

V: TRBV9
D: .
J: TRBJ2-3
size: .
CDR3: CASSFSTDTQYF
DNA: TGTGCCAGCAGCTTTTCCACAGATACGCAGTATTTT

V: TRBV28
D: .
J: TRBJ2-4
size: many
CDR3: CASSLPTGKDIQYF
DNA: TGTGCCAGCAGTCTCCCTACAGGGAAGGACATTCAGTACTTC

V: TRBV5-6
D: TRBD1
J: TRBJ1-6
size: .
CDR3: CASSTDRGPFYSPLHF
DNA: TGTGCCAGCAGCACGGACAGGGGGCCTTTCTACTCACCCCTCCACTTT

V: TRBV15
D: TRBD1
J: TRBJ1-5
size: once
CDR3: CATSRDRQGVTRQPQHF
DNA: TGTGCCACCAGCAGAGATCGGCAGGGGGTTACCCGTCAGCCCCAGCATTTT

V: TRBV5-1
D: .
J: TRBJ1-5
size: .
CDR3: CASSLMSNQPQHF
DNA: TGCGCCAGCAGCTTGATGAGCAATCAGCCCCAGCATTTT

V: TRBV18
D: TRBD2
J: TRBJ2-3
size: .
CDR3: CASSPVRLAGRTDTQYF
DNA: TGTGCCAGCTCACCAGTTCGGCTAGCGGGCCGCACAGATACGCAGTATTTT

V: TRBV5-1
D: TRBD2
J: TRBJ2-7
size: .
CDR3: CASSPFSGGPYEQYF
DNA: TGCGCCAGCAGCCCTTTTAGCGGGGGGCCCTACGAGCAGTACTTC

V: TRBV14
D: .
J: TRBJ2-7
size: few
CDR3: CASSPWDIAEQYF
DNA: TGTGCCAGCAGCCCCTGGGACATCGCGGAGCAGTACTTC

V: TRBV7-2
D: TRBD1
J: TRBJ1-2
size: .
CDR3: CASSPDRGRNYGYTF
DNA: TGTGCCAGCAGCCCTGACAGGGGGCGGAACTATGGCTACACCTTC

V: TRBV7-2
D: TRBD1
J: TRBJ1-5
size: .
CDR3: CASSPARTGSNQPQHF
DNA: TGTGCCAGCAGCCCGGCCCGGACAGGGAGCAATCAGCCCCAGCATTTT

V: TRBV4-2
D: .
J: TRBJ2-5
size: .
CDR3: CASSQAKREKETQYF
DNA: TGTGCCAGCAGCCAAGCTAAAAGAGAAAAAGAGACCCAGTACTTC

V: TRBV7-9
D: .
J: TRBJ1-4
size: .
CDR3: CASSHGQYNAREKLFF
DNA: TGTGCCAGCAGCCATGGACAGTACAATGCTCGTGAAAAACTGTTTTTT

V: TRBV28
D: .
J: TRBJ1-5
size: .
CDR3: CASSRYSISNQPQHF
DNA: TGTGCCAGCAGTCGTTACAGTATTAGCAATCAGCCCCAGCATTTT

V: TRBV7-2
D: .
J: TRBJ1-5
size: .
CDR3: CASSLGGESNQPQHF
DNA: TGTGCCAGCAGCTTAGGGGGTGAGTCTAATCAGCCCCAGCATTTT

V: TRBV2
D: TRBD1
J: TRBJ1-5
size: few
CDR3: CASRWTGGNQPQHF
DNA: TGTGCCAGCAGATGGACAGGGGGCAATCAGCCCCAGCATTTT

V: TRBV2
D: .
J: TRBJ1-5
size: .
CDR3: CASMWGRANQPQHF
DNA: TGTGCCAGCATGTGGGGCAGGGCGAATCAGCCCCAGCATTTT

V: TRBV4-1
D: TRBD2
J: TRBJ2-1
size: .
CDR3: CASSLRGLAETKRDEQFF
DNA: TGCGCCAGCAGCCTTAGGGGACTAGCGGAAACGAAAAGGGATGAGCAGTTCTTC

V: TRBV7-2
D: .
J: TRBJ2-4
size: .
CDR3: CASSLESGGKNIQYF
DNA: TGTGCCAGCAGCTTAGAGTCAGGGGGGAAAAACATTCAGTACTTC

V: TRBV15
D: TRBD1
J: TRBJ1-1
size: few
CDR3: CATSRDRKAGGETEAFF
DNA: TGTGCCACCAGCAGAGATCGCAAGGCAGGGGGCGAAACTGAAGCTTTCTTT